This T cell receptor (beta chain) was profiled in a study of cytomegalovirus exposure and HLA in healthy donors. The study, taken as a whole, reports: Likely technical artifact: a cluster of highly shared sequence variants. Differences between HLA loci emerged in a later analysis of TCR association rates, with DRB1 most and HLA-C fewest. Being indistinguishable, some V segments were excluded, TRBV6-2 and TRBV6-3 among them.

There were likely unrecorded immune exposures, though donors were nominally healthy when sampled. About this clone: Antigen: not known. Other DNA variants within this sample encode the same CDR3.

Unmatched junction bases numbered 2, after V lost 3 bases and J lost 3 bases. The CDR3 totals 14 residues. Germline CDR1 is SSHAT and CDR2 is FNYEAQ (reference sequence). PCR amplification relied on 60 Vbeta primers (plus 13 Jbeta primers). Using immunoSEQ multiplex PCR, the repertoire was profiled, and TCRdb retains in-frame clones only, with some absent. The sample lists 150,000 to 200,000 clones, 68% occurring once. The sample was PBMCs. This clonotype was obtained from a man between 45 and 60 years old in good health and CMV-seronegative. The rearrangement links TRBV7-7 to TRBJ2-3, with 8 bases that match TRBD2. CDR3 region: CASSLTGGTDTQYF. The CDR3 DNA is TGTGCCAGCAGCTTGACGGGGGGGACAGATACGCAGTATTTT.